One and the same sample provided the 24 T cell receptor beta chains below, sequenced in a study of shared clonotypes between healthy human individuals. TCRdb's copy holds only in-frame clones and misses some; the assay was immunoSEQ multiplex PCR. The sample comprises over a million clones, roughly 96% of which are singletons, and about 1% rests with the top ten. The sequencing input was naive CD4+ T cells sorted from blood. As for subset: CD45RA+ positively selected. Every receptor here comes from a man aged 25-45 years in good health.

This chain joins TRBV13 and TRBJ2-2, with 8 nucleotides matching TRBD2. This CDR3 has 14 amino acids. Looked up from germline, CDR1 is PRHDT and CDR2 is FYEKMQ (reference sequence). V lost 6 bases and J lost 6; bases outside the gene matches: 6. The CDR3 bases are TGTGCCAGCAGTCCCGGGACTAGGGCCGGGGAGCTGTTTTTT. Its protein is CASSPGTRAGELFF.

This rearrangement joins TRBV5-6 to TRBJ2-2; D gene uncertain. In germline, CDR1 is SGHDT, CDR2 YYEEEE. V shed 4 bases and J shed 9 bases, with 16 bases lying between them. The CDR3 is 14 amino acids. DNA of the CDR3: TGTGCCAGCAGCACTGTGGACGGTGCAAGGGAGCTGTTTTTT. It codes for CASSTVDGARELFF.

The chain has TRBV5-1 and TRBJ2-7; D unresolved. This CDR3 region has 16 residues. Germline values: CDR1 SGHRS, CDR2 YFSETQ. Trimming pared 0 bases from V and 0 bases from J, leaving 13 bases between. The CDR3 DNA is TGCGCCAGCAGCTTGGGGGGTGGGATCCCCTCCTACGAGCAGTACTTC. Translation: CASSLGGGIPSYEQYF.

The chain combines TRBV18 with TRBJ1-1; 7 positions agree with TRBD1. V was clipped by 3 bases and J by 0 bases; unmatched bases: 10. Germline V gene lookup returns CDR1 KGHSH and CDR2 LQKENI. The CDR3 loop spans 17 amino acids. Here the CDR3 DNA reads TGTGCCAGCTCACCGTCGGGACAGCCCATTATGAACACTGAAGCTTTCTTT. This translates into CASSPSGQPIMNTEAFF.

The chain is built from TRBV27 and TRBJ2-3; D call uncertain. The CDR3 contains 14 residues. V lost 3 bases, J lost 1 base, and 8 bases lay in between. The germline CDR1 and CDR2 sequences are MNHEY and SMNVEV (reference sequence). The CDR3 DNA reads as TGTGCCAGCAGTTTTACCGTGGGCACAGATACGCAGTATTTT. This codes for CASSFTVGTDTQYF.

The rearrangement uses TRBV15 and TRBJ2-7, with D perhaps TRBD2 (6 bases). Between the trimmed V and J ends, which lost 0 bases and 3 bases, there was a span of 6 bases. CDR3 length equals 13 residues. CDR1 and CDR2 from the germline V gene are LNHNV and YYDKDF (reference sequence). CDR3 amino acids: CATSREGGYEQYF. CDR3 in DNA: TGTGCCACCAGCAGAGAGGGGGGCTACGAGCAGTACTTC.

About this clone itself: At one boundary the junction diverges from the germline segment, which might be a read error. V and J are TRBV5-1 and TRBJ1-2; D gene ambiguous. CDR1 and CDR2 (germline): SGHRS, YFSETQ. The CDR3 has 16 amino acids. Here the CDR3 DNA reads TGCGCCAGCAGCCCGGGATCGGGGATCTTAAACTCTGGCTACACCTTC. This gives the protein CASSPGSGILNSGYTF. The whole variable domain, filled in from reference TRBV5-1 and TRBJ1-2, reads KAGVTQTPRYLIKTRGQQVTLSCSPISGHRSVSWYQQTPGQGLQFLFEYFSETQRNKGNFPGRFSGRQFSNSRSEMNVSTLELGDSALYLCASSPGSGILNSGYTFGSGTRLTVV.

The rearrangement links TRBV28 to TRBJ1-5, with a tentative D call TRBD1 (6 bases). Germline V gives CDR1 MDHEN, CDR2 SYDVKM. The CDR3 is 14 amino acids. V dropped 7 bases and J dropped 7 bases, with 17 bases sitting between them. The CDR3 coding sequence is TGTGCCAGCACGAACTACAGGGTCAACCAGCCCCAGCATTTT. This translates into CASTNYRVNQPQHF.

CDR3 coding DNA: TGTGCCAGCAGCGTTCATTCGGTCGGGTTGGGGGAGCTGTTTTTT. Translated: CASSVHSVGLGELFF. V usage is TRBV9 and J usage is TRBJ2-2; D unresolved. CDR3 length: 15 residues. The germline gives CDR1 SGDLS, CDR2 YYNGEE. V was pared by 2 bases and J by 8 bases, with 16 bases between. Full variable domain (missing parts from reference TRBV9 and TRBJ2-2): DSGVTQTPKHLITATGQRVTLRCSPRSGDLSVYWYQQSLDQGLQFLIQYYNGEERAKGNILERFSAQQFPDLHSELNLSSLELGDSALYFCASSVHSVGLGELFFGEGSRLTVL.

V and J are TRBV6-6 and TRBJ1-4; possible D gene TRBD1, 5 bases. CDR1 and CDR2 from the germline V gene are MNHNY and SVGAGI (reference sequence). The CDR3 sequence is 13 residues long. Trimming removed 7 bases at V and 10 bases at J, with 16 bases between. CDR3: CASKVPGPGKLFF. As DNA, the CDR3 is TGTGCCAGCAAAGTACCGGGACCCGGAAAACTGTTTTTT.

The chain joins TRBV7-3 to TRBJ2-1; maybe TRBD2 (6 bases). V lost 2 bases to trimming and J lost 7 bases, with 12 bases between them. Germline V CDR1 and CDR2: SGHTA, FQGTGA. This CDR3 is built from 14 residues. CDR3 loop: CASSLEVGRNEQFF. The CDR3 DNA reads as TGTGCCAGCAGCTTAGAGGTAGGGAGGAATGAGCAGTTCTTC.

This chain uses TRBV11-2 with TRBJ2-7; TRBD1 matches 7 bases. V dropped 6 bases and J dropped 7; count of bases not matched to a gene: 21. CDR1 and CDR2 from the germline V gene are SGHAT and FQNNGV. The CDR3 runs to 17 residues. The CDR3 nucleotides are TGTGCCAGCAGAAATTACCGTTTGACAGGGCCCCTATCGGAGCAGTACTTC. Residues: CASRNYRLTGPLSEQYF.

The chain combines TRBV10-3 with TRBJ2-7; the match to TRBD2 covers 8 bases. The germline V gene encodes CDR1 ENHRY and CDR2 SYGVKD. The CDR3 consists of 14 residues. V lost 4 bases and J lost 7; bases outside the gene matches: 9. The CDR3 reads CAISGDNSGIEQYF. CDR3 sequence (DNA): TGTGCCATCAGTGGGGATAATAGCGGGATAGAGCAGTACTTC.

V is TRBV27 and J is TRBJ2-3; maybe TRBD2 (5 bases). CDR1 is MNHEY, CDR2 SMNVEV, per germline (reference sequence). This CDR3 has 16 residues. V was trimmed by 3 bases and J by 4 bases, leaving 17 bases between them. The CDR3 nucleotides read TGTGCCAGCAGTTTGCGTCCCGGGATCCGATCAGATACGCAGTATTTT. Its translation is CASSLRPGIRSDTQYF.

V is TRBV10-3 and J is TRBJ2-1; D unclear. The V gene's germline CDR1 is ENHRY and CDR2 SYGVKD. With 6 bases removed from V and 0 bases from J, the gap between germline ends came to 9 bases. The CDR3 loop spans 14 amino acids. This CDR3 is CAIRGQSSYNEQFF. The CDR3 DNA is TGTGCCATCAGGGGCCAGAGCTCCTACAATGAGCAGTTCTTC.

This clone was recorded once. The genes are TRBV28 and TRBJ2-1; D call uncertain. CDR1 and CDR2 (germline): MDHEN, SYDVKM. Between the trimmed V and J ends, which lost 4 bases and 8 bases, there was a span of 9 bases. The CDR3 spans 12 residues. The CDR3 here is CASSSYTHEQFF. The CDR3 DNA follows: TGTGCCAGCAGTTCCTATACCCATGAGCAGTTCTTC.

The CDR3 loop is CATSRVSGTGNDEQYF. For the CDR3, the DNA is TGTGCCACCAGCAGAGTCTCCGGGACAGGGAATGACGAGCAGTACTTC. The chain is built from TRBV15 and TRBJ2-7, with 9 bases matching TRBD1. The CDR3 spans 16 residues. The V and J ends lost 1 base and 5 bases, in that order; junction bases with no gene match: 9. Looked up from germline, CDR1 is LNHNV and CDR2 is YYDKDF (reference sequence).

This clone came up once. The CDR3 nucleotides read TGTGCCAGCAGTTTACGGTCCAGGGGAGGGGACGAGCAGTACTTC. Its translation is CASSLRSRGGDEQYF. The chain combines TRBV28 with TRBJ2-7; weak D call: TRBD2 (7 bases). The CDR3 has 15 amino acids. V was shortened by 2 bases and J by 5 bases, with 16 bases between the two germline ends. Germline V gives CDR1 MDHEN, CDR2 SYDVKM. Full variable domain (missing parts from reference TRBV28 and TRBJ2-7): DVKVTQSSRYLVKRTGEKVFLECVQDMDHENMFWYRQDPGLGLRLIYFSYDVKMKEKGDIPEGYSVSREKKERFSLILESASTNQTSMYLCASSLRSRGGDEQYFGPGTRLTVT.

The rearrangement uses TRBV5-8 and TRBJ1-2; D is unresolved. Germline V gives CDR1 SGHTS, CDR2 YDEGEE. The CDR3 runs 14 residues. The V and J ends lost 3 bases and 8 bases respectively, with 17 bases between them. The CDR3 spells CASSSGGPTWGYTF. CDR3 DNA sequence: TGTGCCAGCAGCTCGGGCGGCCCAACCTGGGGCTACACCTTC.

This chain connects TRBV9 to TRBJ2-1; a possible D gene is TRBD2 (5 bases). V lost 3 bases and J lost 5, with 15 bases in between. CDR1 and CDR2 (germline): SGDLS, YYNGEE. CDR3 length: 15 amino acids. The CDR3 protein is CASSEKEEDHNEQFF. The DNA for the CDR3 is TGTGCCAGCAGCGAGAAGGAGGAGGACCACAATGAGCAGTTCTTC.

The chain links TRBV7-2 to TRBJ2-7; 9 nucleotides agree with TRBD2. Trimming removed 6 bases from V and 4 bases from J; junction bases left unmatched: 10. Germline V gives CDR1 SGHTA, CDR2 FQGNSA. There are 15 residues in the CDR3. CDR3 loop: CASSSSGSPLYEQYF. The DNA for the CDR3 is TGTGCCAGCAGTAGTAGCGGGAGCCCACTATACGAGCAGTACTTC.

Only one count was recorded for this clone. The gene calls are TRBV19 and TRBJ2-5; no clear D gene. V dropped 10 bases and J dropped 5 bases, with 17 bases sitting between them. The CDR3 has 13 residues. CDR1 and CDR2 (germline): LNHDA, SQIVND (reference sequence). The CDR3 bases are TGTGCCACTAAGCGCGACGGAGCGGAGACCCAGTACTTC. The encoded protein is CATKRDGAETQYF.

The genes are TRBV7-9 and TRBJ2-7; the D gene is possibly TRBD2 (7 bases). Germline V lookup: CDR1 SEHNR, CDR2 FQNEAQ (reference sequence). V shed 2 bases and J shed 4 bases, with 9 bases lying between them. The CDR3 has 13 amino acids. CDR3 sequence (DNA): TGTGCCAGCAGCTTAAGGGGGGGTTACGAGCAGTACTTC. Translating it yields CASSLRGGYEQYF.

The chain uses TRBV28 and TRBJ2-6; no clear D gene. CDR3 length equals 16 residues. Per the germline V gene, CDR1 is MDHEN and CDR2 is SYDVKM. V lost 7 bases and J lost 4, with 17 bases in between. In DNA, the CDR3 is TGTGCCAGCACTCAGACCCGACTGTGGGGGGCCAACGTCCTGACTTTC. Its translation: CASTQTRLWGANVLTF.